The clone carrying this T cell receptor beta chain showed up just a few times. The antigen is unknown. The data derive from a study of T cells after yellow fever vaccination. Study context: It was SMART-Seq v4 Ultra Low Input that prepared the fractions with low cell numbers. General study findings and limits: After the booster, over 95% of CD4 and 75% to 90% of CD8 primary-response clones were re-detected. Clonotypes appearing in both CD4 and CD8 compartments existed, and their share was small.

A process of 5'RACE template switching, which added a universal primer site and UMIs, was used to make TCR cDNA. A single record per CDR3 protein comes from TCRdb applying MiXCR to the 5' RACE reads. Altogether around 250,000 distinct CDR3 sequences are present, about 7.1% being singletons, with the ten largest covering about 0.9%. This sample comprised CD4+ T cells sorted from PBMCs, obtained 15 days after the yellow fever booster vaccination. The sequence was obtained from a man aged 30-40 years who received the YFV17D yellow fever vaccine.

The CDR3 reads CASSPLVGTEAFF. CDR3 bases: TGTGCCAGCAGCCCCCTTGTAGGCACTGAAGCTTTCTTT. The chain combines TRBV11-2 with TRBJ1-1, with D uncertain. CDR1 is SGHAT, CDR2 FQNNGV, per germline. V lost 5 bases and J lost 4, with 11 bases in between. This CDR3 is 13 amino acids long.